This T cell receptor beta chain was obtained from a study of blood T cell repertoires in COVID-19. This CDR3 contains 13 residues. CDR1 is MGHRA, CDR2 YSYEKL, per germline. Trimming pared 0 bases from V and 13 bases from J, leaving 12 bases between. TCRdb keeps only in-frame clones here, not all; method: immunoSEQ multiplex PCR. The table shows approximately 250,000 clones, with around 90% occurring only once. The sequence came from a woman aged 30 to 39 who had recovered from COVID-19. The sequenced sample was PBMCs or T cells enriched from blood (not recorded which). The chain is built from TRBV4-1 and TRBJ1-4, with D tentatively TRBD1 (5 bases). In DNA form, the CDR3 reads TGCGCCAGCAGCCAAGACGGAGGGGCAGGACTGTTTTTT. This translates into CASSQDGGAGLFF.